The entry that follows covers one TCR beta chain sequence. Sequenced by immunoSEQ multiplex PCR; TCRdb stores in-frame clones only, minus some. The sample records around 21,000 clones, about nine tenths being singletons. Per germline, CDR1 MNHEY and CDR2 SVGEGT. The CDR3 is 21 residues long. The ends were cut back, 5 bases at V and 1 base at J, with 30 bases in the middle. These data originate in a study of PD-1 and CTLA-4 blockade in melanoma. The chain is built from TRBV6-2 or TRBV6-3 and TRBJ1-5; D perhaps matches TRBD1 (6 bases). The receptor comes from a human donor with melanoma. Specimen: CD8+ T cells from peripheral blood, collected before anti-PD-1 treatment. CDR3 in DNA: TGTGCCAGCAGTCGCCCCCCCCGGGACACCATCCTGGGGGTAAGCAATCAGCCCCAGCATTTT. It translates to CASSRPPRDTILGVSNQPQHF.